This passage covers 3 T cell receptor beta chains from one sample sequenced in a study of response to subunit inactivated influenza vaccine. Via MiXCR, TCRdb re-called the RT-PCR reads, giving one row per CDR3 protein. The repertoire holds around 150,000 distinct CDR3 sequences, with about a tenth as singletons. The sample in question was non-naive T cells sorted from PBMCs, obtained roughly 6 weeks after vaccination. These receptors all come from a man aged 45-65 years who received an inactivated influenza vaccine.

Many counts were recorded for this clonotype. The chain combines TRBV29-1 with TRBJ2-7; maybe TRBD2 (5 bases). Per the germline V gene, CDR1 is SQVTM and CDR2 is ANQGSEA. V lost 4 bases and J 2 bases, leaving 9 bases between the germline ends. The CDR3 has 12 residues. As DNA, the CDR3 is TGCAGCGTTGCTGGGAGCACCTACGAGCAGTACTTC. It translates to CSVAGSTYEQYF.

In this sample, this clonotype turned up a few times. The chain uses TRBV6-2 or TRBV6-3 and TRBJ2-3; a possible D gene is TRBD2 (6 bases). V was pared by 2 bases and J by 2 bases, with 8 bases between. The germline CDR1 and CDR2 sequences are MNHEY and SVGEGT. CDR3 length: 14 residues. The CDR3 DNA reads TGTGCCAGCAGTTACGGCGGGGTCACAGATACGCAGTATTTT. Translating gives CASSYGGVTDTQYF.

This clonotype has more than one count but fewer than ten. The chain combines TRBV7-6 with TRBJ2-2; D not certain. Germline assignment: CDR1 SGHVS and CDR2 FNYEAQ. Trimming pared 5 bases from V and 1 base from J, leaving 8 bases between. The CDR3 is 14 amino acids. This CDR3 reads CASSPLLNTGELFF. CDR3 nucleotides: TGTGCCAGCAGCCCCCTTTTGAACACCGGGGAGCTGTTTTTT.